This TCR beta chain stems from a study of cytomegalovirus exposure and HLA in healthy donors. Study-wide background: There were 117 million unique TCR beta sequences, drawn from about 200 million T cells, in an earlier analysis.

This clone appeared once. The antigen is not known. Primers: 60 Vbeta forward and 13 Jbeta reverse. Sequencing used immunoSEQ multiplex PCR; TCRdb keeps in-frame clones, though not all of them. The top ten clones hold under 3.5% of a sample with 90,000 to 150,000 clones, roughly 80% of them seen once. Germline loops: CDR1 SNHLY, CDR2 FYNNEI. V was shortened by 4 bases and J by 4 bases, with 13 bases between the two germline ends. This CDR3 has 14 amino acids. Study-wide results and caveats: Likely technical artifact: a cluster of highly shared sequence variants. A later analysis found that most CMV-associated TCR beta chains appeared HLA-restricted.

The TCR originated in a female donor in good health and CMV-seronegative. The rearrangement links TRBV2 to TRBJ1-1; D may be TRBD1 (5 bases). Sequenced sample: PBMCs. Here the CDR3 DNA reads TGTGCCAGCAGTGGAATGGGGGGGGGCACTGAAGCTTTCTTT. This encodes CASSGMGGGTEAFF.